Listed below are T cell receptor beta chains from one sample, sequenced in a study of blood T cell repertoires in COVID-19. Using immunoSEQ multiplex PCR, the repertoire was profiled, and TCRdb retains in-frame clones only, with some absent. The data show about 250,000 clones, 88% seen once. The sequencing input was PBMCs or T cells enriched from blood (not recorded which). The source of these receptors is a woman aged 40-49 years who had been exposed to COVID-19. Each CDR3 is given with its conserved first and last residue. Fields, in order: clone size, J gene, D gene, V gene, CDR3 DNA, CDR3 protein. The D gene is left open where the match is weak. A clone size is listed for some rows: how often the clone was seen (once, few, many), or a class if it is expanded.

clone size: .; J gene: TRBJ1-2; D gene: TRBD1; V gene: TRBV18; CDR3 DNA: TGTGCCAGCTCACCCGACCTGACAGGGGCTAGGTATGGCTACACCTTC; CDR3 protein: CASSPDLTGARYGYTF
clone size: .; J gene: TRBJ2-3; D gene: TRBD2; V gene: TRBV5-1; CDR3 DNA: TGTGCCAGCACCCCACGGGGGGGCGACGGGAGTACGCAGTATTTT; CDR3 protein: CASTPRGGDGSTQYF
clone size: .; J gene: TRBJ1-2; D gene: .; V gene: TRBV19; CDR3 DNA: TGTGCCAGTAGTATAGGCGGGACCGGAGGTGGCTACACCTTC; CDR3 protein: CASSIGGTGGGYTF
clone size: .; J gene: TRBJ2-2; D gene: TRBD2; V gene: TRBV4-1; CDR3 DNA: TGCGCCAGCAGCCAAGTAGGCAAGGGTAGCGGGAGATCCGGGGAGCTGTTTTTT; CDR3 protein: CASSQVGKGSGRSGELFF
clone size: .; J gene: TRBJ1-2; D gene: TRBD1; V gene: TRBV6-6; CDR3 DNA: TGTGCCAGCTCGCTTCCGGGACAGGGGGTTTATGGCTACACCTTC; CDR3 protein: CASSLPGQGVYGYTF
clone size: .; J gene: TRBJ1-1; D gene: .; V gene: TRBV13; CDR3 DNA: TGTGCCAGCAACCCGGTGTCGAGCACTGAAGCTTTCTTT; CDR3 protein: CASNPVSSTEAFF
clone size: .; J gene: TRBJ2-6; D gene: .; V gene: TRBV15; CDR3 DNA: TGTGCCACCAGCAGAGATCCGCGACTTCTGAGCTCTGGGGCCAACGTCCTGACTTTC; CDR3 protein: CATSRDPRLLSSGANVLTF
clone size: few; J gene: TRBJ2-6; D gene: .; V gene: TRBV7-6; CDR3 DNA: TGTGCCAGCAGCTTAAGAGTCTCCAACGTCCTGACTTTC; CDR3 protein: CASSLRVSNVLTF
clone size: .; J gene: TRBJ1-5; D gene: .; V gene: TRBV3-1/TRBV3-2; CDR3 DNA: TGTGCCAGCAGCCAAGACGGGAATCAGCCCCAGCATTTT; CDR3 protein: CASSQDGNQPQHF
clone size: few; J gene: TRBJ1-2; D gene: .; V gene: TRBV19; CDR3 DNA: TGTGCCAGTAGTTCCAGGGTGTCAAGGGGTGGCTACACCTTC; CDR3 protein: CASSSRVSRGGYTF
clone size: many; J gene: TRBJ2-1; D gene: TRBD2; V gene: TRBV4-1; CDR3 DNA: TGCGCCAGCAGCCAAGGACTAGCGGACTACAATGAGCAGTTCTTC; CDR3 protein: CASSQGLADYNEQFF
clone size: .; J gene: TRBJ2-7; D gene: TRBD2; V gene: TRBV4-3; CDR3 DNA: TGCGCCAGCAGCCAAGAGGTGGCTAGCGGGGACTACGAGCAGTACTTC; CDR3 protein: CASSQEVASGDYEQYF
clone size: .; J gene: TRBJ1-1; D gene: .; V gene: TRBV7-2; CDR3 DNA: TGTGCCAGCAGCTTAGCCCTCAGGACAAGGAATGAAGCTTTCTTT; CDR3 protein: CASSLALRTRNEAFF
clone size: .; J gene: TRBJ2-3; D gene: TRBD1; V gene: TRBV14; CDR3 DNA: TGTGCCAGCAGCCACTGGACAGGGGCGTCCCCAGATACGCAGTATTTT; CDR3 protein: CASSHWTGASPDTQYF
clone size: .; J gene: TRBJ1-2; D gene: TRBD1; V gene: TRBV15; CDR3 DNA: TGTGCCACCAGCCCATACAGGGGTTATGGCTACACCTTC; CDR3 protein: CATSPYRGYGYTF
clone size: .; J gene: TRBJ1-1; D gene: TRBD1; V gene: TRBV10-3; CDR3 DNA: TGTGCCATCTCCGGGACAGGGAACACTGAAGCTTTCTTT; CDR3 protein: CAISGTGNTEAFF
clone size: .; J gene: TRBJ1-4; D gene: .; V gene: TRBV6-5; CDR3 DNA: TGTGCCAGCAGTACCTCGGGGGGGCTGGGAGAAAAACTGTTTTTT; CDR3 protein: CASSTSGGLGEKLFF
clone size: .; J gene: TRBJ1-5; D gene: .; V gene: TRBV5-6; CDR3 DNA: TGTGCCAGCAGCTTGGAGGGTACAGGGCTTAGCCAGCCCCAGCATTTT; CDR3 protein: CASSLEGTGLSQPQHF
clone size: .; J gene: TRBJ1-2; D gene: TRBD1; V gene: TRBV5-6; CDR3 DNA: TGTGCCAGCCGAGTTGGCGGGACAGACTATGGCTACACCTTC; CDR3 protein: CASRVGGTDYGYTF
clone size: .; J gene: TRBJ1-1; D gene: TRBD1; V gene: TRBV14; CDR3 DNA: TGTGCCAGCAGCCAGACAGGGGGCGCCTTGGGGGCTTTCTTT; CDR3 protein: CASSQTGGALGAFF
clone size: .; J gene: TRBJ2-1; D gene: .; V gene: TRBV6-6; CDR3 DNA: TGTGCCAGCAGCCGATCGCGGGTACAAGCCTACAATGAGCAGTTCTTC; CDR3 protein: CASSRSRVQAYNEQFF
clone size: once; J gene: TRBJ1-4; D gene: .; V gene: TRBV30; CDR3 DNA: TGTGCCTGGACCCGGGAGAGAGTAGAAAAACTGTTTTTT; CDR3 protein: CAWTRERVEKLFF
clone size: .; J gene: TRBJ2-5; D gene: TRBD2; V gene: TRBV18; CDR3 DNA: TGTGCCAGCTCCAGACTAGCGGGGGGCCGATTACAAGAGACCCAGTACTTC; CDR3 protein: CASSRLAGGRLQETQYF
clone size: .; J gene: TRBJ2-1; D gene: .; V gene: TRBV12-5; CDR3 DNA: TGTGCTAGTGGTTTGTTTTTTTCCGGGACTCAAAGTCACAATGAGCAGTTCTTC; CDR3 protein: CASGLFFSGTQSHNEQFF
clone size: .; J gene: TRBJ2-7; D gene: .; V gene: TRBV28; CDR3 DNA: TGTGCCAGCAGTTTATTGCGGGGAAAGCCATACGAGCAGTACTTC; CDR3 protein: CASSLLRGKPYEQYF
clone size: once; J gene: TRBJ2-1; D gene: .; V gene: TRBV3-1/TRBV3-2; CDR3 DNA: TGTGCCAGCAGCCAATGGGCGGGGAGGTACAATGAGCAGTTCTTC; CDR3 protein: CASSQWAGRYNEQFF
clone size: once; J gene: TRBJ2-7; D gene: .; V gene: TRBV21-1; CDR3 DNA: TGTGCCAGCAGCAAAGCGACAGGGAGGAGCTCCTACGAGCAGTACTTC; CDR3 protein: CASSKATGRSSYEQYF
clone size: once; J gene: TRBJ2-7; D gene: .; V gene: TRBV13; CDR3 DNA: TGTGCCAGCAGCTTAGGGGGGACTGGGCGAGGCGAGCAGTACTTC; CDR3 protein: CASSLGGTGRGEQYF
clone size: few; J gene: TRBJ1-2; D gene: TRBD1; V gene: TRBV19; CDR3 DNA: TGTGCCAGTAGTTTCTTCTTCTCTTCAGGGGGCTCCTATGGCTACACCTTC; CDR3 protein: CASSFFFSSGGSYGYTF
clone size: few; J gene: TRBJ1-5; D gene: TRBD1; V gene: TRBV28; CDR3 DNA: TGTGCCAGCAGGAACGGACAGGGGGCGGATCAGCCCCAGCATTTT; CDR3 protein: CASRNGQGADQPQHF
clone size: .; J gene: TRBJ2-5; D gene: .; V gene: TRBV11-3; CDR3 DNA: TGTGCCAGCAGCCCAGGTTCCCTTATACAGGGTACGGGGGAGACCCAGTACTTC; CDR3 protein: CASSPGSLIQGTGETQYF
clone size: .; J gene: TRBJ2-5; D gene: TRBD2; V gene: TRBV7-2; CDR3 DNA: TGTGCCAGCAGCTCTAGCGGGAGGTGGGAGACCCAGTACTTC; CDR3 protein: CASSSSGRWETQYF
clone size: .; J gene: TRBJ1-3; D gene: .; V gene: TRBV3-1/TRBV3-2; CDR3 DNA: TGTGCCAGCAGCCAACGGCGACAACCTGGAAACACCATATATTTT; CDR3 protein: CASSQRRQPGNTIYF
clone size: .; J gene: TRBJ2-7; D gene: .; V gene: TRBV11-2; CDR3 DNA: TGTGCCAGCAGCTTAGCTCCGGAGACCTACGAGCAGTACTTC; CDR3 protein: CASSLAPETYEQYF
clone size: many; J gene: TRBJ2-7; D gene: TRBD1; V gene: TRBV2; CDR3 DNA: TGTGCCAGCAGTGTACCTCCGGGACAGGGTAAGGTTGACGAGCAGTACTTC; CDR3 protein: CASSVPPGQGKVDEQYF
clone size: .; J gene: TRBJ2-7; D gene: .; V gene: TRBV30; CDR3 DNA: TGTGCCTGGGCTCCCGGGGGACCCTCCTACGAGCAGTACTTC; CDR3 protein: CAWAPGGPSYEQYF
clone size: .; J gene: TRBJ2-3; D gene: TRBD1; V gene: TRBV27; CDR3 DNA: TGTGCCAGCAGTTCCCCCGGGACAGGGATAGATACGCAGTATTTT; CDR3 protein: CASSSPGTGIDTQYF
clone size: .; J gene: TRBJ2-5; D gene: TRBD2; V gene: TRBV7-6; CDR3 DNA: TGTGCCAGCAGCTTAAGGGCGGGGGGGTACCAAATACAAGAGACCCAGTACTTC; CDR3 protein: CASSLRAGGYQIQETQYF